A selection of T cell receptor beta chains follows, all from one sample in a study of control samples from healthy donors and cancer patients. Measured with immunoSEQ multiplex PCR; TCRdb has only the in-frame clones, and not every one. The table records over 150,000 clones, under 96% of them present only once. The sequencing sample was made of blood. The source is a woman between 25 and 40 years old in good health. The CDR3 runs from the conserved cysteine through the conserved F or W. Fields, in order: CDR3 protein, J gene, V gene.

CSVEDRLAGGPGELFF	TRBJ2-2	TRBV29-1
CASSPVVLAGTDTQYF	TRBJ2-3	TRBV7-8
CASSQGQGSYEQYF	TRBJ2-7	TRBV4-1
CASTLAERGDNEQFF	TRBJ2-1	TRBV2
CASSPSMLGNTGELFF	TRBJ2-2	TRBV18
CASSVGADGLAGGTNTGEVGELFF	TRBJ2-2	TRBV9
CASSLSGLAGGRAYNEQFF	TRBJ2-1	TRBV5-4
CAISEVTRRLLYGYTF	TRBJ1-2	TRBV10-3
CASSWGQRNTEAFF	TRBJ1-1	TRBV28
CASSQGDRGLGNTIYF	TRBJ1-3	TRBV4-1
CASGLRENTGELFF	TRBJ2-2	TRBV12-5
CASSSERDRVKVTDTQYF	TRBJ2-3	TRBV7-8
CASSYSGTGRELFF	TRBJ2-2	TRBV6-2/TRBV6-3
CAWIPGILGTEAFF	TRBJ1-1	TRBV30
CATSDSLAGIADTQYF	TRBJ2-3	TRBV24-1
CASSPPGTGVNTEAFF	TRBJ1-1	TRBV27
CATSISGTNYGYTF	TRBJ1-2	TRBV15
CASSQDGGRTSGRASDEQFF	TRBJ2-1	TRBV4-1
CASSAGGSYGYTF	TRBJ1-2	TRBV19
CASSIISDQETQYF	TRBJ2-5	TRBV19
CASSRTGHHSGNTIYF	TRBJ1-3	TRBV19
CASSIYRGVKNIQYF	TRBJ2-4	TRBV19
CASSDRGGTEAFF	TRBJ1-1	TRBV12-3/TRBV12-4
CASSLTGRYEQYF	TRBJ2-7	TRBV11-2
CASSARQGRSSYNEQFF	TRBJ2-1	TRBV5-8
CASSQVSPVDYGYTF	TRBJ1-2	TRBV4-1
CASSLDLGSDTQYF	TRBJ2-3	TRBV5-4
CASSDRGGYNSPLHF	TRBJ1-6	TRBV6-5
CASRRDSSYEQYF	TRBJ2-7	TRBV3-1/TRBV3-2
CASSRGPAGVSFGYTF	TRBJ1-2	TRBV27
CASRRDSSYNEQFF	TRBJ2-1	TRBV2
CASSRLRTGVPGEQYF	TRBJ2-7	TRBV19
CASSGAYNSPLHF	TRBJ1-6	TRBV27
CASSRAGVPYNEQFF	TRBJ2-1	TRBV5-4
CASSLSSGGTDTQYF	TRBJ2-3	TRBV7-9
CAWNSVEEKLFF	TRBJ1-4	TRBV30
CASSLQLQETQYF	TRBJ2-5	TRBV13
CASSPRQGNTGELFF	TRBJ2-2	TRBV3-1/TRBV3-2
CASSQELAGYNEQFF	TRBJ2-1	TRBV4-2
CASSRGQFTEAFF	TRBJ1-1	TRBV19
CASSFWGLGGYTF	TRBJ1-2	TRBV28
CASSLASGSSYNEQFF	TRBJ2-1	TRBV5-1
CASSLVAPDTQYF	TRBJ2-3	TRBV28
CSVGPLAGAAGELFF	TRBJ2-2	TRBV29-1
CASSLSRGGQREQYF	TRBJ2-7	TRBV27
CASSLDGRLAQPQHF	TRBJ1-5	TRBV7-9
CASSLSSGQHQPQHF	TRBJ1-5	TRBV6-5
CASSRVSAFHEQFF	TRBJ2-1	TRBV28
CASSEKRVSNEQFF	TRBJ2-1	TRBV6-1
CASSKVVQGETQYF	TRBJ2-5	TRBV21-1
CASSLPGGGEQFF	TRBJ2-1	TRBV6-5